This T cell receptor beta chain was sequenced in a study of blood T cell repertoires in COVID-19. Study background: Spain, Italy and the United States supplied samples that represented acute and convalescent COVID-19.

In the authors' methods: Counts of nucleated cells, estimated from reference gene primer amplification, were obtained. The repertoire was sequenced with immunoSEQ multiplex PCR; TCRdb's copy has only in-frame clones and lacks some. V, J and clone size are taken as reported in that table, and D and trimming were inferred from the DNA itself. The sample has approximately 170,000 clones, around four fifths seen once; the top ten hold 3.6%. Enrolled through a virtual design, the participants were between roughly 18 and 95 years of age and came from fewer than 30 US areas. Sequenced: PBMCs or T cells enriched from blood (not recorded which). The receptor was derived from a woman aged 45-60 years in a cohort exposed to, infected with or recovered from COVID-19 (not recorded which).

CDR3 sequence: CASSSRQGEPRTDTQYF. The CDR3, as DNA: TGTGCCAGCAGCTCCCGACAGGGGGAACCACGCACAGATACGCAGTATTTT. V is TRBV7-2 and J is TRBJ2-3; 9 bases map to TRBD1. The CDR3 consists of 17 residues. Germline CDR1 SGHTA, CDR2 FQGNSA. J was trimmed by 1 base and V by 4 bases; bases with no gene match: 9. The variable domain in full, completed from reference TRBV7-2 and TRBJ2-3, reads GAGVSQSPSNKVTEKGKDVELRCDPISGHTALYWYRQSLGQGLEFLIYFQGNSAPDKSGLPSDRFSAERTGGSVSTLTIQRTQQEDSAVYLCASSSRQGEPRTDTQYFGPGTRLTVL.